The 19 T cell receptor beta chains listed next were all sequenced from one sample in a study of metastatic and nonmetastatic thyroid tumors. Using MiXCR, TCRdb reanalyzed the PCR reads. The sample carries around 30,000 clones, 20% to 25% recorded once. The entire patient cohort was treatment-naive prior to thyroid surgery. The material sequenced was tumor tissue. The receptors were gathered from a male donor with papillary thyroid cancer or a benign thyroid nodule (not recorded which). Some clones in this sample may be carry-over from other donors' samples.

The genes are TRBV13 and TRBJ2-5; 7 bases are a match to TRBD2. The CDR3 covers 13 residues. Germline CDR1 PRHDT, CDR2 FYEKMQ (reference sequence). In nucleotides, the CDR3 is TGTTCCATCAGCTGGGGGGGTAAGGAGACCCAGTACTTC. Amino acids: CSISWGGKETQYF.

This clone showed up many times. The chain has TRBV5-1 and TRBJ2-3, with a tentative D call TRBD2 (5 bases). This CDR3 contains 17 residues. The germline gives CDR1 SGHRS, CDR2 YFSETQ. V lost 3 bases, J lost 1 base, and 18 bases lay in between. This CDR3 is CASSSGLLAWGTDTQYF. The CDR3 DNA reads TGCGCCAGCAGCTCAGGACTGTTAGCGTGGGGCACAGATACGCAGTATTTT.

This clone was seen only a few times. The chain couples TRBV6-2 or TRBV6-3 to TRBJ2-7, with a weak D call TRBD1 (5 bases). The CDR3 has 14 amino acids. Per the germline V gene, CDR1 is MNHEY and CDR2 is SVGEGT. Trimming took 2 bases from V and 3 from J, leaving 11 bases between them. DNA of the CDR3: TGTGCCAGCAGTTACGCGGCAGGGCGCTACGAGCAGTACTTC. This sequence encodes CASSYAAGRYEQYF.

J is TRBJ1-5 and V is TRBV30; D might be TRBD1 (5 bases). Germline V gene sequence: CDR1 GTSNPN, CDR2 SVGIG (reference sequence). Trimming stripped 7 bases from V and 4 bases from J, with 14 bases between. This CDR3 has 13 residues. CDR3 coding DNA: TGTGCCTCCTCCGGACACCTAAATCAGCCCCAGCATTTT. This gives the protein CASSGHLNQPQHF.

In this sample, this clone is medium-sized (0.01 to 0.1%). This sequence joins TRBV6-2 or TRBV6-3 and TRBJ2-2; D call uncertain. The V gene lost 7 bases and the J gene lost 1 base, with 7 bases spanning the gap. CDR1 and CDR2 (germline): MNHEY, SVGEGT. The CDR3 consists of 13 residues. The DNA of the CDR3 is TGTGCCAGCACAGGAAGGAACACCGGGGAGCTGTTTTTT. Translated, it gives CASTGRNTGELFF.

This clone appeared a few times. CDR3 amino acids: CASILGLATSTDTQYF. In DNA, the CDR3 is TGTGCCAGCATCCTCGGACTAGCGACTAGCACAGATACGCAGTATTTT. The genes are TRBV28 and TRBJ2-3; 9 bases match TRBD2. CDR1 and CDR2 (germline): MDHEN, SYDVKM. The CDR3 contains 16 residues. V lost 7 bases, J lost 0 bases, and 8 bases stayed unmatched.

CDR3 amino acids: CASSFAGTVRYF. The DNA for the CDR3 is TGCGCCAGCAGCTTTGCCGGTACAGTAAGATATTTT. The V gene is TRBV5-1, the J gene TRBJ2-3; D is unclear. V was shortened by 2 bases and J by 15 bases, with 16 bases between the two germline ends. CDR1 SGHRS and CDR2 YFSETQ come from the germline V gene. CDR3 size: 12 residues.

This clone qualifies as medium-sized. The chain couples TRBV6-1 to TRBJ2-5; weak D call: TRBD2 (6 bases). With 5 bases removed from V and 3 bases from J, the gap between germline ends came to 16 bases. CDR3 size: 15 residues. CDR1 is MNHNS, CDR2 SASEGT, per germline. Written as DNA, the CDR3 is TGTGCCAGCAGTAATCCAGCGGGTTATGAAGAGACCCAGTACTTC. As protein: CASSNPAGYEETQYF.

The chain links TRBV12-3 or TRBV12-4 to TRBJ1-3; weak D call: TRBD1 (6 bases). The CDR3 runs to 15 residues. V was clipped by 6 bases and J by 0 bases, with 12 bases between them. CDR3 protein: CASRAGGVSGNTIYF. The CDR3 DNA is TGTGCCAGCAGGGCCGGGGGCGTCTCTGGAAACACCATATATTTT.

This clone was observed many times. The V gene is TRBV11-2, the J gene TRBJ2-1, with TRBD2 matching over 11 bases. The CDR3 spans 17 residues. CDR1 is SGHAT, CDR2 FQNNGV, per germline. V dropped 5 bases and J dropped 3; count of bases not matched to a gene: 9. CDR3 sequence: CASSPQRGTSGYNEQFF. As DNA, the CDR3 is TGTGCCAGCAGCCCACAGAGAGGGACTAGCGGCTACAATGAGCAGTTCTTC.

The J gene is TRBJ1-5, the V gene TRBV28, with D hard to call. This CDR3 contains 12 residues. CDR1 is MDHEN, CDR2 SYDVKM, per germline. V was clipped by 10 bases and J by 3 bases, with 10 bases between them. This chain's CDR3 is CAIGEANQPQHF. CDR3 DNA: TGTGCCATCGGTGAGGCCAATCAGCCCCAGCATTTT.

As DNA, the CDR3 is TGCGCCAGCAGCCAAGTCGGCGGGAGCACAGATACGCAGTATTTT. Its protein is CASSQVGGSTDTQYF. The chain employs TRBV4-3 and TRBJ2-3; a weak D match, TRBD2 (5 bases). V was cut by 1 base and J by 0 bases, with 8 bases left in between. Germline V gene lookup returns CDR1 LGHNA and CDR2 YSLEER. CDR3 length: 15 amino acids.

This clone was seen ten or more times. The chain has TRBV20-1 and TRBJ2-4, with D tentatively TRBD2 (5 bases). The CDR3 is made up of 15 amino acids. V was cut by 7 bases and J by 2 bases, with 18 bases left in between. Germline lookup yields CDR1 DFQATT and CDR2 SNEGSKA (reference sequence). The CDR3 nucleotides read TGCAGTGTCAATAGGCCAGGAGGTCCCAAAAACATTCAGTACTTC. Translating gives CSVNRPGGPKNIQYF.

The V gene is TRBV27, the J gene TRBJ2-7; D not certain. This CDR3 is built from 13 residues. The V end was cut by 0 bases, the J end by 3 bases, with 6 bases between. The germline V gene encodes CDR1 MNHEY and CDR2 SMNVEV (reference sequence). This chain's CDR3 is CASSLSALYEQYF. As DNA, the CDR3 is TGTGCCAGCAGTTTATCGGCACTCTACGAGCAGTACTTC.

This chain joins TRBV11-1 and TRBJ2-7; no clear D gene. The CDR3 extends over 19 amino acids. Trimming removed 5 bases at V and 0 bases at J, with 26 bases between. CDR1 and CDR2 from the germline V gene are SGHAT and FQDESV (reference sequence). CDR3 in DNA: TGTGCCAGCAGCCCCAGTTGGGCAGGAGCCTACCATAACTCCTACGAGCAGTACTTC. It is translated as CASSPSWAGAYHNSYEQYF.

This clone was detected ten times or more. The genes are TRBV6-1 and TRBJ2-5, with 12 bases fitting TRBD2. Germline trimming cut 2 bases from V and 5 bases from J; bases unmatched to any gene: 9. CDR1 MNHNS and CDR2 SASEGT come from the germline V gene. CDR3 length equals 17 residues. In DNA, the CDR3 is TGTGCCAGCAGTGAACGTATGACTAGCGGGAGAATGGAGACCCAGTACTTC. Protein sequence: CASSERMTSGRMETQYF.

As regards this clone: The junction shows a germline mismatch at one end, possibly a read error. The genes are TRBV7-2 and TRBJ2-3; a weak D match, TRBD1 (6 bases). The CDR3 length is 13 residues. Germline loops: CDR1 SGHTA, CDR2 FQGNSA. CDR3 residues: CAGSSGVLDTKYF. As DNA, the CDR3 is TGTGCCGGCAGCTCAGGGGTATTAGATACGAAGTATTTT.

The V call is TRBV27, the J call TRBJ2-7, with D unclear. Germline CDR1 MNHEY, CDR2 SMNVEV (reference sequence). Trimming took off 3 bases at V and 10 bases at J, with 16 bases between the two ends. The CDR3 spans 13 residues. CDR3 sequence reads: CASSFGQTYYQYF. The CDR3 bases are TGTGCCAGCAGTTTTGGGCAGACCTACTATCAGTACTTC.

This clone was detected many times. V is TRBV7-8 and J is TRBJ1-1, with D perhaps matching TRBD1 (6 bases). CDR3 length: 12 amino acids. V was cut by 5 bases and J by 5 bases, with 9 bases left in between. The germline V gene has CDR1 SGHVS and CDR2 FQNEAQ. The CDR3 bases are TGTGCCAGCAGCCGAGGGGGGACTGAAGCTTTCTTT. Translation gives CASSRGGTEAFF.